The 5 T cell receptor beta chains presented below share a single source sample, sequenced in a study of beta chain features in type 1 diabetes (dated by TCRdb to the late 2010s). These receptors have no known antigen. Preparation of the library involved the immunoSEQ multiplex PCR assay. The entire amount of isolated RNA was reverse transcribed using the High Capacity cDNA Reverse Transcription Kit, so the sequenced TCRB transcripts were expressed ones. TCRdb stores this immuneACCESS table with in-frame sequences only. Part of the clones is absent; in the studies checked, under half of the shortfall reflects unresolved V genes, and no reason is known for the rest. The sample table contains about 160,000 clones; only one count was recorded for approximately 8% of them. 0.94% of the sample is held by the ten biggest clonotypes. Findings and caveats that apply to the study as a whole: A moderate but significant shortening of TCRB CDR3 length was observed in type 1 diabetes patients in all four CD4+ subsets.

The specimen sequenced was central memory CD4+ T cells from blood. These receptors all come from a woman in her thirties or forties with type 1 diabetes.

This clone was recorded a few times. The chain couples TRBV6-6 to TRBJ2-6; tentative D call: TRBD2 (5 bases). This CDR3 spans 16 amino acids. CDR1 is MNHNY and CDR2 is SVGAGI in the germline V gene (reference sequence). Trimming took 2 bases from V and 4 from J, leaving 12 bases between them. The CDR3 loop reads CASSYQDGMGANVLTF. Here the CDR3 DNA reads TGTGCCAGCAGTTACCAGGACGGGATGGGGGCCAACGTCCTGACTTTC.

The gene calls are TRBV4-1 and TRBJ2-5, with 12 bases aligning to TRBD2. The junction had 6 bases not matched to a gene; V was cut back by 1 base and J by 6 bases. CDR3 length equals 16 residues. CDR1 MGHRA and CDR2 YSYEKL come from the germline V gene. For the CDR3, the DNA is TGCGCCAGCAGCCAAGGCCTGACTAGCGGGAGACAGACCCAGTACTTC. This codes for CASSQGLTSGRQTQYF.

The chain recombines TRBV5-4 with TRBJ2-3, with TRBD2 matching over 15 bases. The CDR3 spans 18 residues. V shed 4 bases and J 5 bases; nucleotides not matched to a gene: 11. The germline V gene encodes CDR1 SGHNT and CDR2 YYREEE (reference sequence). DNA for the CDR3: TGTGCCAGCAGCCCCGGACTAGCGGGGGGGGTTCTGGAAGATACGCAGTATTTT. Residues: CASSPGLAGGVLEDTQYF. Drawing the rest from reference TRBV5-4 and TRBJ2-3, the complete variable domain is ETGVTQSPTHLIKTRGQQVTLRCSSQSGHNTVSWYQQALGQGPQFIFQYYREEENGRGNFPPRFSGLQFPNYSSELNVNALELDDSALYLCASSPGLAGGVLEDTQYFGPGTRLTVL.

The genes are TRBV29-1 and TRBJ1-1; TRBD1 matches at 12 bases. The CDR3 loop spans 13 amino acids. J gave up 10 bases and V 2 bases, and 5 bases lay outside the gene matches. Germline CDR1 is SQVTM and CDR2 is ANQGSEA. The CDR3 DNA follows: TGCAGCGTTGAATGGGACAGGGGGCTTGGAGCTTTCTTT. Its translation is CSVEWDRGLGAFF.

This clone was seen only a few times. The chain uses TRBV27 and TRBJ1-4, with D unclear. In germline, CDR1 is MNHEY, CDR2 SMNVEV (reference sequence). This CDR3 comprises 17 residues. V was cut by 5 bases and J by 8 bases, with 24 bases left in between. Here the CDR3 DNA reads TGTGCCAGCAGTGAGAGATTTGGGCCCCTAAAGAGCGAAAAACTGTTTTTT. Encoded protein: CASSERFGPLKSEKLFF.